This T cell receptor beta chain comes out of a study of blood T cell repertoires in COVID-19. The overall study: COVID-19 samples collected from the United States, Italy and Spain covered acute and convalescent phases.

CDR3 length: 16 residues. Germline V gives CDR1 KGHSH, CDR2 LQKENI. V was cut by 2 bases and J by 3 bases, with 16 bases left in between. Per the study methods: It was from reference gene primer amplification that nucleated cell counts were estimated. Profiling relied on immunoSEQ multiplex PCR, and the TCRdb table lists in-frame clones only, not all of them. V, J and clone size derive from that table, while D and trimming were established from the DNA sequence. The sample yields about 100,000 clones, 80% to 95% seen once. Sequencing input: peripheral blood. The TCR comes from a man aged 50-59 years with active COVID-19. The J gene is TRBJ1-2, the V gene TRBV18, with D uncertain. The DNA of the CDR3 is TGTGCCAGCTCACCAAATGCACTCCCACGGGACTATGGCTACACCTTC. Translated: CASSPNALPRDYGYTF.